These 16 T cell receptor beta chains were all obtained from the same sample, sequenced in a study of Graves' ophthalmopathy and Graves' hyperthyroidism. Amplifying from RNA transcripts, the study obtained TCR beta CDR3 regions. HTBI primers primed a first-round RT-PCR, and a second-round multiplex PCR followed. From the multiplex PCR reads, TCRdb called clonotypes with MiXCR, one entry per CDR3 protein. The sample has about 620,000 distinct CDR3 sequences; approximately 21% are singletons. Sample: peripheral blood. The receptors stem from a woman younger than 30 with stable Graves' hyperthyroidism. Some clones in this sample may be carry-over from other donors' samples.

In this sample, this clonotype turned up a few times. CDR3 residues: CASSGLILEAFF. The CDR3, as DNA: TGTGCCAGCAGTGGACTGATACTCGAAGCTTTCTTT. The gene calls are TRBV6-1 and TRBJ1-1; D remains ambiguous. V shed 4 bases and J shed 8 bases, with 11 bases lying between them. Germline V CDR1 and CDR2: MNHNS, SASEGT. The CDR3 is 12 residues long.

The V and J genes are TRBV6-1 and TRBJ1-1; 8 bases line up with TRBD1. V was pared by 4 bases and J by 2 bases, with 15 bases of the junction left unmatched. Germline CDR1 is MNHNS and CDR2 is SASEGT. The CDR3 is made up of 18 amino acids. The CDR3 bases are TGTGCCAGCAGTGCAAGACTACTCAGGGGGCGCGGAAACACTGAAGCTTTCTTT. Its translation is CASSARLLRGRGNTEAFF.

The genes are TRBV19 and TRBJ1-5, with D possibly being TRBD1 (6 bases). The CDR3 spans 17 residues. V was shortened by 2 bases and J by 0 bases, with 14 bases between the two germline ends. Germline V gene sequence: CDR1 LNHDA, CDR2 SQIVND (reference sequence). CDR3 in DNA: TGTGCCAGTAGTATAAGCAGGACAGCATATAGCAATCAGCCCCAGCATTTT. Protein sequence: CASSISRTAYSNQPQHF.

This chain uses TRBV7-2 with TRBJ1-2; TRBD1 matches at 7 bases. The CDR3 loop spans 13 amino acids. V was pared by 3 bases and J by 6 bases, with 4 bases of the junction left unmatched. Germline V gene lookup returns CDR1 SGHTA and CDR2 FQGNSA. CDR3 loop: CASSLNRGNGYTF. In nucleotides, the CDR3 is TGTGCCAGCAGCTTGAACAGGGGCAATGGCTACACCTTC.

This clonotype was observed many times. The CDR3 DNA reads as TGTGCCAGCAGTTACGCTTTGGACGGTACTAACTATGGCTACACCTTC. Amino acids: CASSYALDGTNYGYTF. The chain joins TRBV6-5 to TRBJ1-2; D call uncertain. The CDR3 contains 16 residues. V lost 2 bases and J 0 bases, leaving 13 bases between the germline ends. The germline gives CDR1 MNHEY, CDR2 SVGAGI.

This clonotype showed up many times. V usage is TRBV20-1 and J usage is TRBJ1-1, with D possibly TRBD1 on 5 matching bases. Germline V CDR1 and CDR2: DFQATT, SNEGSKA (reference sequence). V gave up 5 bases and J gave up 0 bases, with 13 bases separating them. The CDR3 has 14 amino acids. The CDR3 coding sequence is TGCAGTGCTTTTTTGGGACGGATGAACACTGAAGCTTTCTTT. Amino acids: CSAFLGRMNTEAFF.

This clonotype was recorded many times. V and J are TRBV5-1 and TRBJ1-2; no clear D. With 4 bases removed from V and 2 bases from J, the gap between germline ends came to 12 bases. The CDR3 runs 14 residues. CDR1 is SGHRS, CDR2 YFSETQ, per germline. In nucleotides, the CDR3 is TGCGCCAGCAGCCTGGACCGACCGAACTATGGCTACACCTTC. This codes for CASSLDRPNYGYTF.

Comments on this clonotype: A much larger clone is a single base away; this may be a read error. The chain couples TRBV24-1 to TRBJ2-5; D tentatively fits TRBD1 or TRBD2 (5 bases each). Germline assignment: CDR1 KGHDR and CDR2 SFDVKD. CDR3 length: 15 amino acids. For the CDR3, the DNA is TGTGCCACCAGTGCACCCCGGGGCGGGCCCGAGACCAAGTACTTC. Translating it yields CATSAPRGGPETKYF.

This clonotype was counted at least ten times. CDR3 protein: CASSWEHEQYF. CDR3 DNA: TGTGCCAGCAGCTGGGAGCACGAGCAGTACTTC. The J gene is TRBJ2-7, the V gene TRBV6-1; D perhaps matches TRBD2 (5 bases). Trimming pared 6 bases from V and 5 bases from J, leaving 8 bases between. Germline assignment: CDR1 MNHNS and CDR2 SASEGT. This CDR3 region has 11 residues.

In regard to this clonotype: Given the absence of the conserved phenylalanine or tryptophan at the CDR3 end, a read error is likely. This sequence joins TRBV7-9 and TRBJ1-5; D unresolved. The CDR3 loop spans 12 amino acids. Trimming removed 1 base at V and 4 bases at J, with 2 bases between. Germline-derived CDR1 and CDR2 are SEHNR and FQNEAQ (reference sequence). CDR3 sequence (DNA): TGTGCCAGCAGCTTAGAGAATCAGCCCCAGCATTAT. Amino acids: CASSLENQPQHY.

As concerns this clonotype: At one end the junction does not follow the germline gene, possibly because of a read error. The chain couples TRBV11-2 to TRBJ2-7; D is ambiguous. Germline CDR1 reads SGHAT; CDR2 reads FQNNGV. The length of the CDR3 is 11 residues. This CDR3 is CSSSLLLEQYF. As DNA, the CDR3 is TGTTCCAGCAGCTTATTGCTCGAGCAGTACTTC.

The chain combines TRBV30 with TRBJ1-5; perhaps TRBD1 as D (6 bases). The CDR3 runs to 15 residues. Germline V gives CDR1 GTSNPN, CDR2 SVGIG (reference sequence). V lost 0 bases to trimming and J lost 2 bases, with 11 bases between them. CDR3 DNA sequence: TGTGCCTGGAGTGTTCAGGGGTTGGGCAATCAGCCCCAGCATTTT. This codes for CAWSVQGLGNQPQHF.

Points on this clonotype: This may arise from a read error, as a much more abundant clone is one base away. The rearrangement uses TRBV11-1 and TRBJ2-7; D gene uncertain. V was pared by 5 bases and J by 2 bases, with 13 bases between. Germline-derived CDR1 and CDR2 are SGHAT and FQDESV (reference sequence). The CDR3 loop spans 14 amino acids. CDR3 sequence (DNA): TGTGCCAGCAGCGACGCTCTAAGGGCCTACGAGCAGTACTTC. It codes for CASSDALRAYEQYF.

This clonotype came up many times. Germline is not matched at one junction end, which may reflect a read error. This chain uses TRBV10-3 with TRBJ2-2; weak D call: TRBD2 (6 bases). This CDR3 spans 15 amino acids. Germline V gives CDR1 ENHRY, CDR2 SYGVKD. CDR3 amino acids: CASSESSGPTGELFF. CDR3 DNA: TGTGCCAGCAGTGAGTCGAGCGGGCCTACCGGGGAGCTGTTTTTT.

The rearrangement joins TRBV3-1 to TRBJ1-3; D unclear. V was pared by 2 bases and J by 6 bases, with 11 bases between. The CDR3 consists of 14 residues. Germline CDR1 is LGHDT and CDR2 is YNNKEL (reference sequence). The CDR3 DNA is TGTGCCAGCAGCCAAAGGGAGAGGGAAAACACCATATATTTT. Encoded protein: CASSQRERENTIYF. Filled out from reference TRBV3-1 and TRBJ1-3, the complete variable domain reads DTAVSQTPKYLVTQMGNDKSIKCEQNLGHDTMYWYKQDSKKFLKIMFSYNNKELIINETVPNRFSPKSPDKAHLNLHINSLELGDSAVYFCASSQRERENTIYFGEGSWLTVV.

The chain uses TRBV12-3 or TRBV12-4 and TRBJ2-2; possible D gene TRBD2, 6 bases. The CDR3 is made up of 16 amino acids. The V and J ends lost 3 bases and 6 bases respectively, with 17 bases between them. The CDR3 reads CASSFYGGDRPGELFF. In nucleotides, the CDR3 is TGTGCCAGCAGTTTTTACGGCGGGGATAGGCCCGGGGAGCTGTTTTTT.